These 15 T cell receptor beta chains came from one sample sequenced in a study of shared clonotypes between healthy human individuals. Assay used: immunoSEQ multiplex PCR; TCRdb lists only in-frame clones, some missing. The sample carries 650,000 to 700,000 clones, about 90% recorded once. The material sequenced was memory CD8+ T cells from PBMCs. Specified subset: CD45RO+ cells pooled with CCR7-negative TemRA cells. Receptors originate from a man aged 18 to 29 in good health. Some clones in this sample may be carry-over from other donors' samples.

The rearrangement links TRBV6-5 to TRBJ1-6, with 8 nucleotides matching TRBD1. CDR1 MNHEY and CDR2 SVGAGI come from the germline V gene. CDR3 length equals 15 residues. After removal of 5 bases from V and 5 bases from J, the junction contained 5 bases not matched to a gene. CDR3 sequence: CASSPYRGNNSPLHF. Here the CDR3 DNA reads TGTGCCAGCAGTCCGTACAGGGGGAATAATTCACCCCTCCACTTT.

The chain links TRBV6-5 to TRBJ1-2; weak D call: TRBD1 (5 bases). Per the germline V gene, CDR1 is MNHEY and CDR2 is SVGAGI. The CDR3 sequence is 14 residues long. Trimming took 2 bases from V and 6 from J, leaving 13 bases between them. CDR3 region: CASSYVAGRDGYTF. The CDR3 DNA follows: TGTGCCAGCAGTTACGTCGCAGGGAGGGATGGCTACACCTTC.

The rearrangement links TRBV27 to TRBJ2-7, with 9 positions matching TRBD1. The CDR3 has 16 amino acids. The germline gives CDR1 MNHEY, CDR2 SMNVEV (reference sequence). V was pared by 2 bases and J by 2 bases, with 7 bases of the junction left unmatched. CDR3: CASSLHGTGIAYEQYF. CDR3 DNA sequence: TGTGCCAGCAGTTTACACGGGACAGGGATTGCCTACGAGCAGTACTTC.

The chain recombines TRBV27 with TRBJ1-1; TRBD1 matches 10 bases. The V gene end was trimmed by 3 bases and the J gene end by 3 bases; junction bases not matched to a gene: 4. The CDR3 totals 15 residues. Per the germline V gene, CDR1 is MNHEY and CDR2 is SMNVEV (reference sequence). Written as DNA, the CDR3 is TGTGCCAGCAGTTTTACCGGGACAGGGGACACTGAAGCTTTCTTT. It yields the protein CASSFTGTGDTEAFF.

The rearrangement links TRBV7-8 to TRBJ2-3; 8 nucleotides align to TRBD2. The ends lost 5 bases at V and 1 base at J; junction bases unmatched: 5. The CDR3 is made up of 15 amino acids. Looked up from germline, CDR1 is SGHVS and CDR2 is FQNEAQ. The CDR3, as DNA: TGTGCCAGCAGCATCCGGGGGGGCGGCACAGATACGCAGTATTTT. This translates into CASSIRGGGTDTQYF.

The chain employs TRBV4-1 and TRBJ2-7; D is perhaps TRBD1 (6 bases). This CDR3 region has 15 residues. V lost 1 base and J lost 0, with 10 bases in between. Germline CDR1 reads MGHRA; CDR2 reads YSYEKL. For the CDR3, the DNA is TGCGCCAGCAGCCAAGCGGACAGCAGCTCCTACGAGCAGTACTTC. Protein: CASSQADSSSYEQYF.

Note on this clone: The junction departs from germline at one end; a sequencing error may be responsible. The V gene is TRBV7-2, the J gene TRBJ2-7; 12 nucleotides agree with TRBD2. CDR1 is SGHTA, CDR2 FQGNSA, per germline. The CDR3 loop spans 15 amino acids. This CDR3 reads CASTLLAGGVYEQYF. As DNA, the CDR3 is TGTGCCAGCACCTTACTAGCGGGAGGAGTCTACGAGCAGTACTTC.

This chain uses TRBV25-1 with TRBJ2-1; D not certain. This CDR3 is built from 10 residues. V lost 6 bases, J lost 4 bases, and 1 base lay in between. Per the germline V gene, CDR1 is MGHDK and CDR2 is SYGVNS. The CDR3 DNA is TGTGCCAGCAGATACAATGAGCAGTTCTTC. Amino acid sequence: CASRYNEQFF.

The chain carries TRBV7-9 and TRBJ1-1; D uncertain. The CDR3 extends over 13 amino acids. CDR1 and CDR2 (germline): SEHNR, FQNEAQ (reference sequence). The V end lost 3 bases, the J end lost 8 bases, and 13 bases lay between the germline ends. The CDR3, as DNA: TGTGCCAGCAGCTTTTCACGGGCACAAGAAGCTTTCTTT. Its translation is CASSFSRAQEAFF.

The CDR3 sequence: CASSEPRPGPYYEQYF. The CDR3 DNA follows: TGTGCCAGCAGTGAACCCCGCCCAGGGCCCTACTACGAGCAGTACTTC. The J gene is TRBJ2-7, the V gene TRBV6-1; maybe TRBD1 (5 bases). The CDR3 is 16 residues long. V was clipped by 2 bases and J by 3 bases, with 17 bases between them. Germline V lookup: CDR1 MNHNS, CDR2 SASEGT.

This clone has only one observation. The chain couples TRBV4-1 to TRBJ1-2; no definite D call. This CDR3 comprises 14 residues. Trimming stripped 4 bases from V and 3 bases from J, with 12 bases between. Germline V CDR1 and CDR2: MGHRA, YSYEKL. In nucleotides, the CDR3 is TGCGCCAGCAGCCCAAAGGACGGAGACTATGGCTACACCTTC. As protein: CASSPKDGDYGYTF.

V is TRBV7-6 and J is TRBJ2-1; D perhaps matches TRBD2 (5 bases). The length of the CDR3 is 14 residues. The germline V and J ends were trimmed by 1 base and 6 bases, with 10 bases remaining between them. Germline V lookup: CDR1 SGHVS, CDR2 FNYEAQ. CDR3 sequence reads: CASSLVAGGNEQFF. The CDR3 DNA sequence: TGTGCCAGCAGCTTAGTTGCTGGAGGCAATGAGCAGTTCTTC. Variable domain in full (rest from reference TRBV7-6 and TRBJ2-1): GAGVSQSPRYKVTKRGQDVALRCDPISGHVSLYWYRQALGQGPEFLTYFNYEAQQDKSGLPNDRFSAERPEGSISTLTIQRTEQRDSAMYRCASSLVAGGNEQFFGPGTRLTVL.

The V call is TRBV5-1, the J call TRBJ2-7, with 9 bases matching TRBD1. The CDR3 is 16 amino acids. CDR1 is SGHRS, CDR2 YFSETQ, per germline. V lost 0 bases, J lost 2 bases, and 6 bases stayed unmatched. The CDR3 DNA reads TGCGCCAGCAGCTTGGCCGTGGGACAGGGTCCCTACGAGCAGTACTTC. Amino acids: CASSLAVGQGPYEQYF.

This chain links TRBV27 with TRBJ2-5, with 7 bases fitting TRBD2. J lost 1 base, V lost 2 bases, and 7 bases had no gene match. Germline values: CDR1 MNHEY, CDR2 SMNVEV (reference sequence). This CDR3 has 16 residues. The CDR3 DNA follows: TGTGCCAGCAGTTTAAGCGGGGACGGTACCCAAGAGACCCAGTACTTC. Encoded protein: CASSLSGDGTQETQYF.

This clone has only one observation. The rearrangement uses TRBV2 and TRBJ2-7; no reliable D call. From germline, CDR1 is SNHLY and CDR2 FYNNEI. V was trimmed by 6 bases and J by 1 base, leaving 16 bases between them. The CDR3 loop spans 15 amino acids. CDR3 residues: CASRNNGGSSYEQYF. The CDR3 bases are TGTGCCAGCAGGAACAACGGCGGCAGTTCCTACGAGCAGTACTTC.